This T cell receptor (beta chain) was sequenced during a study of T cells in Graves' hyperthyroidism and ophthalmopathy. For the study at large: Peripheral blood sampling occurred at initial diagnosis, before any treatment.

This CDR3 is built from 13 residues. Per the germline V gene, CDR1 is SQVTM and CDR2 is ANQGSEA. Unmatched junction bases numbered 3, after V lost 5 bases and J lost 3 bases. Patients were excluded for uncontrolled infection, other autoimmune disease, pregnancy or lactation. It was RNA transcripts that yielded the amplified TCR beta CDR3 regions. First-round RT-PCR of the TCR CDR3 relied on the HTBI primer set. TCRdb itself ran the multiplex PCR reads through MiXCR, one entry per CDR3 protein. The sample has nearly 750,000 distinct CDR3 sequences, 35% seen once. The sequence was obtained from a middle-aged woman with Graves' hyperthyroidism. Sample: blood. V gene TRBV29-1 combines with J gene TRBJ2-2, with 7 positions matching TRBD2. CDR3 amino acids: CSVCGRDTGELFF. The CDR3 bases are TGCAGCGTTTGCGGGAGAGACACCGGGGAGCTGTTTTTT.